This paragraph covers one T cell receptor beta chain sequence. These data originate in a study of CD8+CD57+ T cells in acquired aplastic anemia. Both TCR beta VDJ combination and CDR3 sequence profiling were carried out. Genomic DNA was the template for this profiling. TCRdb used MiXCR to reprocess the reads, holding one entry per CDR3 protein. This sample has 150,000 or so distinct CDR3 sequences, with under 55% found just once. The patients chosen for sequencing had shown expansion of CD8+CD57+ cells (detected by flow cytometry). Germline loops: CDR1 MGHDK, CDR2 SYGVNS. The CDR3 length is 13 residues. Trimming removed 1 base at V and 7 bases at J, with 11 bases between.

This TCR came from a human donor with aplastic anemia. The rearrangement uses TRBV25-1 and TRBJ2-7; D may match TRBD1 or TRBD2 (6 bases each). Sequenced: sorted CD4+, CD8+, or CD8+CD57+ T cells (not recorded which) from PBMCs. The CDR3 bases are TGTGCCAGCAGTGAATCTGGAGGGGGGGAGCAGTACTTC. Its protein is CASSESGGGEQYF.